The rows below give T cell receptor beta chains drawn from one sample of a study of blood T cell repertoires in COVID-19. The repertoire was sequenced with immunoSEQ multiplex PCR; TCRdb's copy has only in-frame clones and lacks some. The table shows fewer than 250,000 clones, with 75% to 90% occurring only once. Sequenced sample: peripheral blood. The receptors shown here come from a man aged 25 to 40 with acute or convalescent COVID-19. The conserved cysteine and the conserved F or W are not part of the CDR3 here.

CDR3 length	V gene	J gene	CDR3 protein
12	TRBV5-1	TRBJ2-3	ASSFRVAPDTQY
16	TRBV14	TRBJ2-1	ASSQDLLAGGIWGEQF
14	TRBV19	TRBJ2-2	ASSIGQGIFTGELF
12	TRBV5-1	TRBJ2-2	ASRRQRGSGELF
11	TRBV6-5	TRBJ1-1	ASSYSQQGLAF
10	TRBV9	TRBJ2-2	ASSPHRGELF
14	TRBV2	TRBJ2-5	ASSEVFRGRGETQY
8	TRBV20-1	TRBJ1-6	SARNSPLH
12	TRBV6-5	TRBJ1-2	ASSLLGGNYGYT
11	TRBV11-2	TRBJ2-5	ASSHTGGEPEY
14	TRBV28	TRBJ2-7	ASSSLWTTTSYEQY
15	TRBV7-2	TRBJ2-1	ASSPIGQSYSRNEQF
12	TRBV30	TRBJ1-2	AWVPGGGGHGYT